Below are 22 T cell receptor beta chains sequenced from a single sample in a study of T-cell memory formation after mild COVID-19. TCRdb independently ran MiXCR on the 5' RACE reads; one entry per CDR3 protein. Of 300,000 or so distinct CDR3 sequences detected, approximately 15% appear once; the ten largest clones hold roughly 22%. What was sequenced was PBMCs or a T cell subset sorted from them (not recorded which). These receptors were taken from a man in his late teens or twenties who had mild COVID-19 (a few samples of this study predate the infection). Cell type and time point are not known.

This clonotype was counted only a few times. The chain carries TRBV5-1 and TRBJ1-5, with D perhaps TRBD1 (6 bases). This CDR3 is 14 amino acids long. V lost 1 base and J 5 bases, leaving 10 bases between the germline ends. Looked up from germline, CDR1 is SGHRS and CDR2 is YFSETQ. CDR3 sequence reads: CASSLSGVDQPQHF. The CDR3 DNA sequence: TGCGCCAGCAGCTTGTCAGGGGTCGATCAGCCCCAGCATTTT.

The CDR3 sequence is CASSSRTANTGELFF. CDR3 coding DNA: TGTGCCAGCAGTTCTCGGACAGCGAACACCGGGGAGCTGTTTTTT. The chain recombines TRBV6-6 with TRBJ2-2; a possible D gene is TRBD1 (6 bases). CDR1 and CDR2 from the germline V gene are MNHNY and SVGAGI (reference sequence). V was shortened by 4 bases and J by 0 bases, with 9 bases between the two germline ends. The CDR3 is made up of 15 amino acids.

This clonotype was counted only a few times. This chain joins TRBV7-2 and TRBJ1-2; the match to TRBD1 covers 8 bases. Germline lookup yields CDR1 SGHTA and CDR2 FQGNSA. Trimming took 5 bases from V and 8 from J; bases not matched to a gene: 13. The CDR3 has 15 amino acids. The CDR3 protein is CASSPRTGILGGYTF. CDR3 in DNA: TGTGCCAGCAGCCCTAGGACAGGGATCCTGGGGGGCTACACCTTC.

The chain is built from TRBV7-3 and TRBJ1-1, with D tentatively TRBD1 (6 bases). The CDR3 loop spans 14 amino acids. The germline V and J ends were trimmed by 1 base and 4 bases, with 10 bases remaining between them. Germline values: CDR1 SGHTA, CDR2 FQGTGA. CDR3 nucleotide sequence: TGTGCCAGCAGCTTAAATTCCAGGGGCACTGAAGCTTTCTTT. Its translation: CASSLNSRGTEAFF.

V and J are TRBV28 and TRBJ2-7, with 11 bases matching TRBD1. Germline values: CDR1 MDHEN, CDR2 SYDVKM. The CDR3 runs 14 residues. The trim removed 5 bases at V and 5 bases at J, leaving 5 bases unmatched. The CDR3 region has the DNA TGTGCCAGCAGTCCCGGACAGGGGGCCCACGAGCAGTACGTC. As protein: CASSPGQGAHEQYV.

The sample holds a few counts of this clonotype. The chain combines TRBV4-2 with TRBJ1-1, with D perhaps TRBD1 (6 bases). The CDR3 has 17 residues. V was clipped by 0 bases and J by 0 bases, with 14 bases between them. Germline assignment: CDR1 LGHNA and CDR2 YNFKEQ. The CDR3 DNA is TGTGCCAGCAGCCAAGATATGGGGGGCGGAATGAACACTGAAGCTTTCTTT. As protein: CASSQDMGGGMNTEAFF.

This clonotype has just a few counts. V usage is TRBV3-1 and J usage is TRBJ2-3, with a possible D match to TRBD2 (6 bases). This CDR3 contains 15 residues. V lost 0 bases and J 6 bases, leaving 13 bases between the germline ends. The germline V gene has CDR1 LGHDT and CDR2 YNNKEL (reference sequence). The CDR3 reads CASSQESGLGDTQYF. The CDR3 DNA is TGTGCCAGCAGCCAAGAGAGCGGGTTGGGGGATACGCAGTATTTT.

The rearrangement joins TRBV27 to TRBJ2-7, with D possibly TRBD1 on 6 matching bases. V was pared by 5 bases and J by 6 bases, with 20 bases between. Germline V CDR1 and CDR2: MNHEY, SMNVEV (reference sequence). CDR3 size: 15 residues. CDR3 nucleotides: TGTGCCAGCAGTAACACAGGGACCCCTGGTTCCGAGCAGTACGTC. It translates to CASSNTGTPGSEQYV.

This clonotype was counted many times. The chain is built from TRBV5-1 and TRBJ2-2; D gene uncertain. CDR1 and CDR2 (germline): SGHRS, YFSETQ. This CDR3 spans 14 amino acids. With 2 bases removed from V and 4 bases from J, the gap between germline ends came to 9 bases. The CDR3 DNA follows: TGCGCCAGCAGCTTTGTAGGAACCACCGGGGAGCTGTTTTTT. The encoded protein is CASSFVGTTGELFF.

The sample holds one count of this clonotype. This rearrangement joins TRBV4-3 to TRBJ1-1; D is perhaps TRBD1 (6 bases). Trimming pared 0 bases from V and 4 bases from J, leaving 18 bases between. The CDR3 runs to 17 residues. CDR1 LGHNA and CDR2 YSLEER come from the germline V gene. CDR3 residues: CASSQDAQGGLSTEAFF. The CDR3 nucleotides read TGCGCCAGCAGCCAAGATGCTCAAGGGGGGTTAAGCACTGAAGCTTTCTTT.

The chain links TRBV7-4 to TRBJ2-7; 9 bases are a match to TRBD1. CDR3 size: 13 residues. J gave up 4 bases and V 4 bases, and 2 bases lay outside the gene matches. The V gene's germline CDR1 is SGHVT and CDR2 SQSDAQ. This CDR3 is CASSWGQGYEQYV. The CDR3 DNA reads TGTGCCAGCAGCTGGGGACAGGGATACGAGCAGTACGTC.

The V gene is TRBV20-1, the J gene TRBJ2-7, with D maybe TRBD1 (6 bases). Trimming removed 2 bases at V and 3 bases at J, with 11 bases between. Germline CDR1 and CDR2: DFQATT and SNEGSKA (reference sequence). This CDR3 is 13 amino acids long. The CDR3 region is CSARSARGYEQYV. The CDR3 DNA is TGCAGTGCTAGATCGGCCAGGGGCTACGAGCAGTACGTC.

As DNA, the CDR3 is TGTGCCAGCAGCCCCGACAGGGGCGGATACGAGCAGTACGTC. Translation gives CASSPDRGGYEQYV. The chain employs TRBV11-2 and TRBJ2-7, with TRBD1 identical over 8 bases. Germline V gives CDR1 SGHAT, CDR2 FQNNGV. This CDR3 spans 14 amino acids. With 5 bases clipped from V and 4 bases from J, the junction kept 7 bases outside the gene matches.

This clonotype came up a few times. The genes are TRBV11-2 and TRBJ2-2; 8 bases are shared with TRBD1. Germline values: CDR1 SGHAT, CDR2 FQNNGV. After removal of 1 base from V and 1 base from J, the junction contained 5 bases not matched to a gene. There are 17 residues in the CDR3. CDR3 residues: CASSLGSGGLNTGELFF. CDR3 nucleotides: TGTGCCAGCAGCTTAGGTTCAGGGGGCCTGAACACCGGGGAGCTGTTTTTT.

In this sample, this clonotype turned up many times. The V gene is TRBV27, the J gene TRBJ2-3, with D hard to call. CDR3 size: 14 residues. The ends were cut back, 5 bases at V and 1 base at J, with 10 bases in the middle. The germline CDR1 and CDR2 sequences are MNHEY and SMNVEV (reference sequence). The CDR3 bases are TGTGCCAGCAGTAGTAACGCTGGCACAGATACGCAGTATTTT. It translates to CASSSNAGTDTQYF.

This chain joins TRBV5-1 and TRBJ1-1; D unclear. CDR1 and CDR2 from the germline V gene are SGHRS and YFSETQ. CDR3 length: 12 amino acids. Trimming left V 4 bases short and J 4 bases short, with 8 bases between. The chain's CDR3 is CASSLEATEAFF. The CDR3, as DNA: TGCGCCAGCAGCCTGGAGGCCACTGAAGCTTTCTTT.

This clonotype was detected ten times or more. V and J are TRBV7-9 and TRBJ1-1; D gene ambiguous. Germline values: CDR1 SEHNR, CDR2 FQNEAQ (reference sequence). Trimming removed 1 base from V and 0 bases from J, with 6 bases in between. The CDR3 has 14 amino acids. CDR3 sequence: CASSLGRLNTEAFF. The CDR3 nucleotides read TGTGCCAGCAGCTTAGGACGGCTGAACACTGAAGCTTTCTTT.

This rearrangement joins TRBV10-3 to TRBJ1-1; perhaps TRBD1 as D (6 bases). CDR1 and CDR2 from the germline V gene are ENHRY and SYGVKD. The V gene lost 2 bases and the J gene lost 1 base, with 17 bases spanning the gap. This CDR3 region has 17 residues. The CDR3 DNA sequence: TGTGCCATCAGTGAGCAGGGGACCGCCCTGGGGAACACTGAAGCTTTCTTT. Translated, it gives CAISEQGTALGNTEAFF.

V gene TRBV20-1 combines with J gene TRBJ1-5; TRBD1 matches at 8 bases. Germline-derived CDR1 and CDR2 are DFQATT and SNEGSKA (reference sequence). The V segment lost 6 bases and the J segment 6 bases; nucleotides outside the gene matches: 10. The CDR3 is made up of 14 amino acids. The chain's CDR3 is CSARVDRVGQPQHF. The CDR3 coding sequence is TGCAGTGCCAGGGTGGACAGGGTTGGTCAGCCCCAGCATTTT.

V and J are TRBV12-3 or TRBV12-4 and TRBJ2-2, with D perhaps matching TRBD1 or TRBD2 (5 bases each). This CDR3 has 13 residues. Between the trimmed V and J ends, which lost 4 bases and 6 bases, there was a span of 9 bases. The CDR3 here is CASSSMGAGELFF. CDR3 coding DNA: TGTGCCAGCAGTTCGATGGGGGCCGGGGAGCTGTTTTTT.

The chain carries TRBV4-3 and TRBJ2-7, with D possibly being TRBD1 or TRBD2 (5 bases each). Trimming left V 0 bases short and J 6 bases short, with 12 bases between. Germline loops: CDR1 LGHNA, CDR2 YSLEER. The CDR3 totals 14 residues. CDR3 in DNA: TGCGCCAGCAGCCAAGATCTGGGGGTTTCCGAGCAGTACTTC. Its translation is CASSQDLGVSEQYF.

The CDR3 region is CASSLLGASSYNEQFF. The CDR3 DNA sequence: TGTGCCAGCAGCCTCCTCGGGGCCAGCTCCTACAATGAGCAGTTCTTC. The chain has TRBV7-9 and TRBJ2-1, with D perhaps TRBD1 or TRBD2 (5 bases each). The CDR3 is 16 residues long. Germline V gene data show CDR1 as SEHNR and CDR2 as FQNEAQ (reference sequence). The V gene lost 5 bases and the J gene lost 0 bases, with 14 bases spanning the gap.